The 26 T cell receptor beta chains given below trace back to one sample, sequenced in a study of CXCR3-negative and CXCR3-positive naive CD8 T cells. TRB cDNA was prepared as libraries by UMI-labeled 5' RACE. TCRdb reprocessed the 5' RACE reads, with one entry per CDR3 protein and no DNA. The listing records 150,000 to 180,000 distinct CDR3 sequences. Their antigens are not known. The study, taken as a whole, reports: CXCR3-positive naive cells had more hydrophobic TRB CDR3s than CXCR3-negative naive cells.

Sequencing was done on a sample of naive CXCR3+ CD8+ T cells from blood. Documented subset: CD45RO-CCR7+CD27+CD95- naive CD8+ T cells expressing CXCR3 (TNR3+). The source is a human donor in good health. Some clones in this sample may be carry-over from other donors' samples.

The chain joins TRBV12-3 or TRBV12-4 to TRBJ2-7. This CDR3 is 12 amino acids long. The CDR3 loop is CASSLYGYEQYF.

The rearrangement joins TRBV4-1 to TRBJ2-5; TCRdb proposes TRBD2, but this gene call is untestable without DNA. This CDR3 spans 13 amino acids. The V gene's germline CDR1 is MGHRA and CDR2 YSYEKL. The CDR3 protein is CASSQGEWETQYF.

The genes are TRBV7-9 and TRBJ1-3. Germline V gives CDR1 SEHNR, CDR2 FQNEAQ (reference sequence). The CDR3 is 13 amino acids. CDR3 amino acids: CASSLATGNTIYF.

The chain carries TRBV5-1 and TRBJ2-7; TCRdb indicates TRBD2, and absent DNA this call remains unverified. Germline CDR1 reads SGHRS; CDR2 reads YFSETQ. CDR3 length equals 14 residues. The CDR3 here is CASSGSGSVDEQYF.

V and J are TRBV19 and TRBJ1-1. Germline CDR1 LNHDA, CDR2 SQIVND (reference sequence). The CDR3 contains 12 residues. This chain's CDR3 is CASSIGLYEAFF.

V gene TRBV27 combines with J gene TRBJ1-1. CDR3 length equals 13 residues. CDR1 is MNHEY and CDR2 is SMNVEV in the germline V gene (reference sequence). CDR3 loop: CASSFYKNTEAFF.

The rearrangement links TRBV7-2 to TRBJ2-1. Germline assignment: CDR1 SGHTA and CDR2 FQGNSA. CDR3 length: 14 amino acids. CDR3 in amino acids: CASSLGDFDNEQFF.

The rearrangement uses TRBV19 and TRBJ2-7; TCRdb calls TRBD2, which cannot be checked without DNA. The CDR3 has 15 residues. Germline CDR1 is LNHDA and CDR2 is SQIVND (reference sequence). The CDR3 sequence: CASSYLAGEDYEQYF.

This chain joins TRBV29-1 and TRBJ2-7; the TRBD1 assignment by TCRdb is unverifiable without DNA. This CDR3 is 15 amino acids long. Germline V lookup: CDR1 SQVTM, CDR2 ANQGSEA. The CDR3 sequence is CSVRGTLGYSYEQYF.

The chain is built from TRBV7-8 and TRBJ2-3; TCRdb's D gene call, TRBD2, goes unchecked for lack of DNA. The germline gives CDR1 SGHVS, CDR2 FQNEAQ. The CDR3 totals 17 residues. The CDR3 reads CASSPQKASATADTQYF.

The chain joins TRBV28 to TRBJ1-1. The CDR3 loop spans 15 amino acids. Germline CDR1 reads MDHEN; CDR2 reads SYDVKM. The CDR3 region is CASGPRQSWNTEAFF.

The genes are TRBV28 and TRBJ2-3; TCRdb selects TRBD1, and the lack of DNA leaves this call unchecked. CDR1 and CDR2 (germline): MDHEN, SYDVKM. CDR3 length equals 13 residues. CDR3 sequence reads: CASSSRNADTQYF.

The chain combines TRBV2 with TRBJ2-5; as DNA is missing, the TRBD1 call by TCRdb cannot be tested. The CDR3 has 13 residues. Germline CDR1 and CDR2: SNHLY and FYNNEI. The CDR3 loop is CASSDGPGGTQYF.

V is TRBV4-2 and J is TRBJ2-1. In germline, CDR1 is LGHNA, CDR2 YNFKEQ. The CDR3 runs 12 residues. This CDR3 is CASSQGDNEQFF.

This rearrangement joins TRBV20-1 to TRBJ2-3; TCRdb's D call, TRBD2, is unchecked because there is no DNA. Germline CDR1 and CDR2: DFQATT and SNEGSKA (reference sequence). This CDR3 spans 17 amino acids. This chain's CDR3 is CSARDNFMGLAGYTQYF.

The CDR3 protein is CASSLVEAYNEQFF. This sequence joins TRBV7-9 and TRBJ2-1; the TCRdb call, TRBD2, lacks DNA for checking. Germline CDR1 is SEHNR and CDR2 is FQNEAQ (reference sequence). This CDR3 spans 14 amino acids. The whole variable domain, filled in from reference TRBV7-9 and TRBJ2-1, reads DTGVSQNPRHKITKRGQNVTFRCDPISEHNRLYWYRQTLGQGPEFLTYFQNEAQLEKSRLLSDRFSAERPKGSFSTLEIQRTEQGDSAMYLCASSLVEAYNEQFFGPGTRLTVL.

The chain joins TRBV15 to TRBJ2-1. Germline-derived CDR1 and CDR2 are LNHNV and YYDKDF (reference sequence). The length of the CDR3 is 13 residues. CDR3 sequence reads: CATSKEGNNEQFF.

The CDR3: CASSQEWDRITDTQYF. This chain uses TRBV4-3 with TRBJ2-3; the D call from TCRdb, TRBD1, cannot be confirmed without DNA. The germline V gene encodes CDR1 LGHNA and CDR2 YSLEER. The CDR3 is made up of 16 amino acids.

This chain uses TRBV6-5 with TRBJ2-1; lacking DNA, the TRBD1 call made by TCRdb goes unchecked. The CDR3 consists of 13 residues. Per germline, CDR1 MNHEY and CDR2 SVGAGI. The CDR3 reads CASSYRIRDEQFF.

The CDR3 loop reads CASSQDPDREISDTQYF. V gene TRBV4-1 combines with J gene TRBJ2-3; the TCRdb call, TRBD1, lacks DNA for checking. This CDR3 spans 17 amino acids. CDR1 and CDR2 (germline): MGHRA, YSYEKL.

The rearrangement links TRBV7-9 to TRBJ1-5. The V gene's germline CDR1 is SEHNR and CDR2 FQNEAQ (reference sequence). The CDR3 totals 13 residues. The CDR3 is CASSPSPNQPQHF.

The chain uses TRBV9 and TRBJ2-3; TCRdb designates TRBD1, a call that cannot be tested without DNA. CDR3 size: 16 residues. Germline V gene data show CDR1 as SGDLS and CDR2 as YYNGEE. CDR3 residues: CASSVGGGSGTDTQYF.

The J gene is TRBJ2-1, the V gene TRBV12-3 or TRBV12-4; there is no DNA to check the TCRdb D call of TRBD2. CDR3 length equals 18 residues. The CDR3 protein is CASSFFLAGGPSYNEQFF.

V and J are TRBV12-3 or TRBV12-4 and TRBJ2-3; there is no DNA to check the TCRdb D call of TRBD2. The CDR3 is made up of 18 amino acids. CDR3 amino acids: CASSTSGGLRGGTDTQYF.

The chain's CDR3 is CASSLTAGTSTGELFF. This chain links TRBV12-3 or TRBV12-4 with TRBJ2-2; the D call of TRBD1 rests on TCRdb alone, since no DNA is present to check it. CDR3 length equals 16 residues.

The rearrangement uses TRBV28 and TRBJ2-1; TCRdb lists TRBD1, though no DNA is available to test this call. Germline V gives CDR1 MDHEN, CDR2 SYDVKM. The CDR3 loop spans 17 amino acids. The CDR3 sequence: CASTTNGGRGGYNEQFF.